This T cell receptor (beta chain) was sequenced for a study of metastatic and nonmetastatic thyroid tumors. General study points: Significantly higher TCR beta diversity was reportedly seen in malignant thyroid tumors than benign nodules, in blood and tumor.

Thyroid surgery was performed in patients who had received no treatment beforehand. In the source study's methods: The authors used CDR3 differences across clinicopathological groups to build a distant-metastasis classifier for papillary thyroid cancer. TCRdb reanalyzed the PCR reads via MiXCR. These V and J calls derive from TCRdb rather than the authors' analysis. The sample lists just under 20,000 clones; more than 30% were seen once. The CDR3 totals 15 residues. V was pared by 8 bases and J by 3 bases, with 8 bases of the junction left unmatched. The V gene's germline CDR1 is MNHEY and CDR2 SVGEGT. As for this clone: Antigen unknown.

This rearrangement joins TRBV6-2 or TRBV6-3 to TRBJ2-2, with TRBD2 matching 8 bases. The TCR comes from a female donor with papillary thyroid cancer or a benign thyroid nodule (not recorded which). Some clones in this sample may be carry-over from other donors' samples. The sequenced sample was tumor tissue. The CDR3 bases are TGTGCCAGCCGACTCGGGACTAGAGACACCGGGGAGCTGTTTTTT. Translated, it gives CASRLGTRDTGELFF.